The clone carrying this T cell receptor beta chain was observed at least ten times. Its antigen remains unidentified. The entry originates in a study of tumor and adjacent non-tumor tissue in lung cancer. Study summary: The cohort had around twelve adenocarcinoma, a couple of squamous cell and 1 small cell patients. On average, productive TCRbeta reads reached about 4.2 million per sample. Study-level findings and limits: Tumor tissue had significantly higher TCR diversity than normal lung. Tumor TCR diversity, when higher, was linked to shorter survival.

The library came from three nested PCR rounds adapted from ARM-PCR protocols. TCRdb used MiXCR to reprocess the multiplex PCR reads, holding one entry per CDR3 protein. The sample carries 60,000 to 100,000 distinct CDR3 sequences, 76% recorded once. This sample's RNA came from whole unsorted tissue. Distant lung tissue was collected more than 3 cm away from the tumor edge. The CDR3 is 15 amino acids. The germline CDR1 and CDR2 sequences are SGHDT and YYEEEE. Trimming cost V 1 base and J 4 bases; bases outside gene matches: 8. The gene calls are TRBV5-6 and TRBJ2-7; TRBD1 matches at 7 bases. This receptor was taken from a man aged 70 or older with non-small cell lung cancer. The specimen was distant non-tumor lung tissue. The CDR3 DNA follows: TGTGCCAGCAGCTTGCTCGACAGGGACGGGTACGAGCAGTACTTC. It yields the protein CASSLLDRDGYEQYF.